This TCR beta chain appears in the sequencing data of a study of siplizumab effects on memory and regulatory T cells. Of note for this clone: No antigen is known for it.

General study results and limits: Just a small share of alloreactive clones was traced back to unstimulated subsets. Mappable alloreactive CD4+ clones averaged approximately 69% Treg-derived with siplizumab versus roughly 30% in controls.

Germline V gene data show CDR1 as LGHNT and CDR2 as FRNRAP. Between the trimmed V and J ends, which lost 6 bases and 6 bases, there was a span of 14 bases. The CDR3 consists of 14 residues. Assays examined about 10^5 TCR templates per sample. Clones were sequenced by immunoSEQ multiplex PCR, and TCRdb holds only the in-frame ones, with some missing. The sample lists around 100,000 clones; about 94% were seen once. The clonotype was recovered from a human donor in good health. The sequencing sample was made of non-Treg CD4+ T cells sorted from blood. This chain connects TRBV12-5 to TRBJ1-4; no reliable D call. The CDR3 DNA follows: TGTGCTAGTGGCCCCCATAAGGAGTATGAAAAACTGTTTTTT. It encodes CASGPHKEYEKLFF.